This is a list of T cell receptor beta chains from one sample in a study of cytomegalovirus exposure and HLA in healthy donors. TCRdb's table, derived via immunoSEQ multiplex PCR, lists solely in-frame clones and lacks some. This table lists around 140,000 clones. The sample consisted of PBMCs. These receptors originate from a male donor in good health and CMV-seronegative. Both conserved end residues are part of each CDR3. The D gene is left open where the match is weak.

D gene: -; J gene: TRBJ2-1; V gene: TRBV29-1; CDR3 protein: CSVESDYNEQFF; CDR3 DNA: TGCAGCGTTGAGAGTGACTACAATGAGCAGTTCTTC
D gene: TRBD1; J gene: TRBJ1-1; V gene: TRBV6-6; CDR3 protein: CASSNPRGTGETEAFF; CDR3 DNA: TGTGCCAGCAGTAACCCCCGCGGGACAGGGGAGACTGAAGCTTTCTTT
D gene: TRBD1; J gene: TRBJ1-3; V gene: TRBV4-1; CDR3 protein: CASSPQGFVNTIYF; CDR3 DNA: TGCGCCAGCAGCCCACAGGGGTTTGTAAACACCATATATTTT
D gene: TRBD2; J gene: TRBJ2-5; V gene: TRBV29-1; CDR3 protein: CSVEWLAGSRETQYF; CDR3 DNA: TGCAGCGTTGAATGGCTAGCGGGATCGAGGGAGACCCAGTACTTC
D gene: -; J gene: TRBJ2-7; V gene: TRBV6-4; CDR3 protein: CASSATGNSYEQYF; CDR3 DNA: TGTGCCAGCAGTGCTACGGGAAATTCCTACGAGCAGTACTTC
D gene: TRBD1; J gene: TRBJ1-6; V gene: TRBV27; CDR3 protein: CASSLKLTGVDNSPLHF; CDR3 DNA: TGTGCCAGCAGCTTAAAGCTGACAGGGGTAGATAATTCACCCCTCCACTTT
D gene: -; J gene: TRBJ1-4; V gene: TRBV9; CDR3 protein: CASSEGRERQAGEKLFF; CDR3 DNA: TGTGCCAGCAGCGAGGGGAGGGAACGACAGGCGGGTGAAAAACTGTTTTTT
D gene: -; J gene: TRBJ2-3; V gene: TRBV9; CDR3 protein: CASSLVGAPPDTQYF; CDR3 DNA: TGTGCCAGCAGCCTGGTGGGGGCCCCCCCAGATACGCAGTATTTT
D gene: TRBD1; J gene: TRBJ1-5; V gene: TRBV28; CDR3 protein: CASSKGQGASQPQHF; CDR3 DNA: TGTGCCAGCAGCAAGGGACAGGGGGCTTCTCAGCCCCAGCATTTT
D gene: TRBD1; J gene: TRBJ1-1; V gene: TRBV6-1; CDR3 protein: CASSAFSQGESEAFF; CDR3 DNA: TGTGCCAGCAGTGCCTTCTCGCAGGGGGAGTCTGAAGCTTTCTTT